This T cell receptor (beta chain) came from a study of cytomegalovirus exposure and HLA in healthy donors. Overall study findings and caveats: Later genetic work tied a missense DCLRE1C variant to beta-chain V and J trimming. Per a later analysis, roughly 17,000 TCR beta sequences showed association with HLA alleles at 0.05 false discovery rate. An ancestry cluster, one associated with Asian ancestry, reportedly showed fewer N-insertions than the roughly 670-donor mean in a later analysis.

This clone was recorded only once. Its antigen remains unknown. PCR amplification relied on 60 Vbeta primers (plus 13 Jbeta primers). Profiling relied on immunoSEQ multiplex PCR, and the TCRdb table lists in-frame clones only, not all of them. The sample includes around 250,000 clones, 80% to 95% of them seen just once. The CDR3 has 15 residues. Trimming cost V 4 bases and J 7 bases; bases outside gene matches: 8. Germline V CDR1 and CDR2: SGHRS, YFSETQ. Whereas donors were nominally healthy upon sampling, unrecorded immune exposures were probable. The sample comprised PBMCs. The chain carries TRBV5-1 and TRBJ2-1, with 10 nucleotides matching TRBD2. The clonotype comes from a girl aged 2 to 10 in good health and CMV-seronegative. In DNA form, the CDR3 reads TGCGCCAGCAGCCTCCAGGTAGCGGGAGGAAATGAGCAGTTCTTC. It specifies CASSLQVAGGNEQFF.